This TCR beta chain was found in a study of T-cell memory formation after mild COVID-19. Looking at the study overall: TCR clusters showed largely donor specificity.

This clonotype was counted at least ten times. Its antigen is as yet unknown. The germline V gene encodes CDR1 KGHDR and CDR2 SFDVKD. The germline V and J ends were trimmed by 0 bases and 9 bases, with 14 bases remaining between them. The CDR3 is 15 residues long. Study-wide results and caveats: Clones shrinking from day 15 to 85 showed even CD4/CD8 mixes; later expanders tilted CD4+. Day 37-peaking second-wave clones had unconfirmed SARS-CoV-2 specificity. Chiefly within CM and EM were the contracting CD4+ clones; CD8+ ones were within EMRA.

From the 5' RACE reads, TCRdb called clonotypes with MiXCR, one entry per CDR3 protein. The sample gives roughly 510,000 distinct CDR3 sequences, roughly a sixth of which show up once; about 8.1% is in the top ten. The chain couples TRBV24-1 to TRBJ2-4; no clear D gene. This TCR was sampled from an adult woman who had mild COVID-19 (a few samples of this study predate the infection). Cell type and time point are not known. Material for sequencing was PBMCs or a T cell subset sorted from them (not recorded which). This chain's CDR3 is CATSDLYAASVIQYF. The CDR3 DNA follows: TGTGCCACCAGTGATTTGTATGCGGCGAGTGTCATTCAGTACTTC.